Listed below are T cell receptor beta chains from one sample, sequenced in a study of blood T cell repertoires in COVID-19. Sequencing was performed with immunoSEQ multiplex PCR; in TCRdb, only in-frame clones are kept and a portion is missing. The sample has about 75,000 clones, about 90% seen once. Sequencing was done on a sample of peripheral blood. These receptors were taken from a human donor in a cohort sampled during active COVID-19. CDR3s include the opening cysteine and the closing phenylalanine or tryptophan. D genes are given only for firm matches. Clone size, where shown, is once, few, many, or a class for clones that have expanded.

clone size: .; D gene: .; J gene: TRBJ1-1; CDR3 length: 14; V gene: TRBV28; CDR3 DNA: TGTGCCAGTACAGACAGGCCCCTGAACACTGAAGCTTTCTTT; CDR3 protein: CASTDRPLNTEAFF
clone size: .; D gene: TRBD2; J gene: TRBJ2-5; CDR3 length: 16; V gene: TRBV3-1/TRBV3-2; CDR3 DNA: TGTGCCAGCAGCCCGGGGACTAGCGGGAGGATTGAGACCCAGTACTTC; CDR3 protein: CASSPGTSGRIETQYF
clone size: .; D gene: .; J gene: TRBJ2-7; CDR3 length: 13; V gene: TRBV6-2/TRBV6-3; CDR3 DNA: TGTGCCAGCAGTTACTCCGGTAACTACGAGCAGTACTTC; CDR3 protein: CASSYSGNYEQYF
clone size: .; D gene: TRBD2; J gene: TRBJ2-1; CDR3 length: 18; V gene: TRBV7-2; CDR3 DNA: TGTGCCAGCAGCTTAGCAGTAGCGGGAGGTTCCTCCTACAATGAGCAGTTCTTC; CDR3 protein: CASSLAVAGGSSYNEQFF
clone size: .; D gene: .; J gene: TRBJ2-7; CDR3 length: 15; V gene: TRBV5-5; CDR3 DNA: TGTGCCAGCAGCTTGTCGGCAGGGTCTTCATACGAGCAGTACTTC; CDR3 protein: CASSLSAGSSYEQYF
clone size: once; D gene: .; J gene: TRBJ1-2; CDR3 length: 18; V gene: TRBV7-2; CDR3 DNA: TGTGCCAGCAGCTTAGCGGGTGTACCGGTTGGGCCCAACTATGGCTACACCTTC; CDR3 protein: CASSLAGVPVGPNYGYTF
clone size: .; D gene: .; J gene: TRBJ2-4; CDR3 length: 15; V gene: TRBV27; CDR3 DNA: TGTGCCAGCAGTTTACGGGAGTTAGCCAAAAACATTCAGTACTTC; CDR3 protein: CASSLRELAKNIQYF
clone size: once; D gene: TRBD2; J gene: TRBJ2-3; CDR3 length: 16; V gene: TRBV29-1; CDR3 DNA: TGCAGCGTTATCGGGACTAGCGGGGTGAAACAAGATACGCAGTATTTT; CDR3 protein: CSVIGTSGVKQDTQYF
clone size: .; D gene: TRBD1; J gene: TRBJ2-7; CDR3 length: 15; V gene: TRBV4-3; CDR3 DNA: TGCGCCAGCAGCCAAGCGGGACAGGGTCCTTACGAGCAGTACTTC; CDR3 protein: CASSQAGQGPYEQYF
clone size: .; D gene: .; J gene: TRBJ1-1; CDR3 length: 13; V gene: TRBV27; CDR3 DNA: TGTGCCAGCAGTAACAGGTTGAACACTGAAGCTTTCTTT; CDR3 protein: CASSNRLNTEAFF